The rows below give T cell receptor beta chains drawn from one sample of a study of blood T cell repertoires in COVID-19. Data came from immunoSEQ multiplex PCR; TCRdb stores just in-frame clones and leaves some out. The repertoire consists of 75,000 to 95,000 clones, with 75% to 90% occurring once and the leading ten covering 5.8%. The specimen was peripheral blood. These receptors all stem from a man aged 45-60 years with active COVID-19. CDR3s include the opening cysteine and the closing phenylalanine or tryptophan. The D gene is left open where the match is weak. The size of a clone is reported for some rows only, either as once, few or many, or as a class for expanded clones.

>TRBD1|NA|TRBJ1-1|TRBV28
CASIPRLGQANTEAFF
TGTGCCAGCATCCCTAGGTTGGGACAGGCAAACACTGAAGCTTTCTTT
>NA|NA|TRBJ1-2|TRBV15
CATSRDQGGYTF
TGTGCCACCAGCAGAGATCAGGGTGGCTACACCTTC
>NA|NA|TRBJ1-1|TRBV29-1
CSAGHFTEAFF
TGCAGCGCCGGACATTTCACTGAAGCTTTCTTT
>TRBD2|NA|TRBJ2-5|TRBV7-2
CASSAGGQTQYF
TGTGCCAGCAGCGCGGGAGGGCAGACCCAGTACTTC
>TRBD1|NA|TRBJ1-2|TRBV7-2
CASSPTGTEYGYTF
TGTGCCAGCAGCCCGACAGGGACGGAGTATGGCTACACCTTC
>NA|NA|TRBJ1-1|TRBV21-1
CASSKALRQRLNTEAFF
TGTGCCAGCAGCAAAGCGCTGCGTCAACGGTTGAACACTGAAGCTTTCTTT
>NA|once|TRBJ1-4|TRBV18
CASSQGGPTNEKLFF
TGTGCCAGCTCTCAAGGAGGGCCAACTAATGAAAAACTGTTTTTT
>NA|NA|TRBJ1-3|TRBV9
CASSVGSASGNTIYF
TGTGCCAGCAGCGTAGGAAGCGCCTCTGGAAACACCATATATTTT
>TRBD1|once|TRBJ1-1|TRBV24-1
CATSRTGDTEAFF
TGTGCCACCAGTAGGACAGGGGACACTGAAGCTTTCTTT
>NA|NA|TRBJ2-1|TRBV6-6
CASRGQINEQFF
TGTGCCAGCAGAGGACAGATCAATGAGCAGTTCTTC
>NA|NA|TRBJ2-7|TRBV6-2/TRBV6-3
CASSRTAYEQYF
TGTGCCAGCAGTAGGACAGCCTACGAGCAGTACTTC
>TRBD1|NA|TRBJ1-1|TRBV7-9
CASSFQGANTEAFF
TGTGCCAGCAGCTTCCAGGGGGCGAACACTGAAGCTTTCTTT
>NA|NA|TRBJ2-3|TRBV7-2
CASSESGLGFAQYF
TGTGCCAGCAGCGAGAGCGGTCTGGGGTTTGCGCAGTATTTT
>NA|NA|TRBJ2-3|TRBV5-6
CASSSSTDTQYF
TGTGCCAGCAGCTCTAGCACAGATACGCAGTATTTT
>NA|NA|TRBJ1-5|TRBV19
CASSQPRDMDHQPQHF
TGTGCCAGTAGTCAACCCCGGGACATGGATCATCAGCCCCAGCATTTT
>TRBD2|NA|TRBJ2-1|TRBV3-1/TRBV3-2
CASSREPSGEWGNEQFF
TGTGCTAGCAGCCGAGAACCTAGCGGGGAGTGGGGTAATGAGCAGTTCTTC
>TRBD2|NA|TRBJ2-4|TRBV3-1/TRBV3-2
CASSQDQTRGEVPKNIQYF
TGTGCCAGCAGCCAAGATCAAACGCGGGGGGAAGTACCCAAAAACATTCAGTACTTC
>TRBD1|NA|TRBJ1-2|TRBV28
CASSWGQGHGYTF
TGTGCCAGCAGTTGGGGACAGGGCCATGGCTACACCTTC
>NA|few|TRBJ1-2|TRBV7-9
CASSLAGQGICTF
TGTGCCAGCAGCTTAGCGGGGCAGGGCATATGCACCTTC
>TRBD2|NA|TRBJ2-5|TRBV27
CASSGLTSGYQETQYF
TGTGCCAGCAGTGGACTGACTAGCGGGTACCAAGAGACCCAGTACTTC
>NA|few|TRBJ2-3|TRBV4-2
CASSRAGMTDTQYF
TGTGCCAGCAGCCGGGCCGGGATGACAGATACGCAGTATTTT
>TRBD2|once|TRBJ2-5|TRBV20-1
CSAGASTSGGARETQYF
TGCAGTGCTGGTGCCTCAACTAGCGGGGGGGCCCGGGAGACCCAGTACTTC
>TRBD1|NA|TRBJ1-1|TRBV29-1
CSVTGQGRTEAFF
TGCAGCGTGACAGGACAGGGGAGGACTGAAGCTTTCTTT
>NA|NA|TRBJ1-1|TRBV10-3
CAIDDGGVTEAFF
TGTGCCATCGATGATGGGGGGGTCACTGAAGCTTTCTTT
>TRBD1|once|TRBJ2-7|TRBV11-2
CASSPQTGKSEQYF
TGTGCCAGCAGCCCTCAGACAGGGAAATCCGAGCAGTACTTC
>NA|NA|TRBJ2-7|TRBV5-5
CASSLVTSTYEQYF
TGTGCCAGCAGCTTGGTGACAAGCACCTACGAGCAGTACTTC
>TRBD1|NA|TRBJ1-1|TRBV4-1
CASSQEGQGRGNTEAFF
TGCGCCAGCAGCCAAGAGGGACAGGGGAGAGGAAACACTGAAGCTTTCTTT
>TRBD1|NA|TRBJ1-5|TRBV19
CASRDSIWPQHF
TGTGCCAGCCGGGACAGTATATGGCCCCAGCATTTT
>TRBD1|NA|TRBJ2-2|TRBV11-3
CASSRDRGAGELFF
TGTGCCAGCAGCCGGGACAGGGGGGCCGGGGAGCTGTTTTTT
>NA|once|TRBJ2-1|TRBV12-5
CASGSVLVTNEQFF
TGTGCTAGTGGTTCGGTTCTAGTCACGAATGAGCAGTTCTTC
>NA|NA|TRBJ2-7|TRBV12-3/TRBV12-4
CASSADSREQYF
TGTGCCAGCAGTGCGGACAGCCGCGAGCAGTACTTC
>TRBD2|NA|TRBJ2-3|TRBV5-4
CASSLDLAGPVTQYF
TGTGCCAGCAGCTTGGATCTAGCGGGGCCGGTGACGCAGTATTTT
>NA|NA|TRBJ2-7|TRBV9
CASSGGSYEQYF
TGTGCCAGCAGTGGCGGCTCCTACGAGCAGTACTTC
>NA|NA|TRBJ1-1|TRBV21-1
CASSTLQGLYTEAFF
TGTGCCAGCAGCACGCTACAGGGCCTCTACACTGAAGCTTTCTTT
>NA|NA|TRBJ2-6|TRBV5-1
CASSPPPSQSGANVLTF
TGCGCCAGCAGCCCCCCGCCCTCGCAGTCTGGGGCCAACGTCCTGACTTTC
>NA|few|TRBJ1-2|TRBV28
CASTSVGTGRDYGYTF
TGTGCCAGCACCTCAGTGGGGACTGGGAGAGACTATGGCTACACCTTC
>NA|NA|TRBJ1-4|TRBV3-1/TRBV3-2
CASSPREEKLFF
TGTGCCAGCAGCCCCCGCGAGGAAAAACTGTTTTTT
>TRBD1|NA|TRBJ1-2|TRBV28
CASRAGGNGYTF
TGTGCCAGCAGGGCAGGGGGCAATGGCTACACCTTC
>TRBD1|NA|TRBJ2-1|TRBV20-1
CSAGTGTEQFF
TGCAGTGCTGGGACAGGGACGGAGCAGTTCTTC
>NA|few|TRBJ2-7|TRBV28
CASSLSGGSYEQYF
TGTGCCAGCAGTTTAAGCGGAGGCTCCTACGAGCAGTACTTC
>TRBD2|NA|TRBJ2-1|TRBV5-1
CASSLAPSGGAYNEQFF
TGCGCCAGCAGCTTGGCTCCCAGCGGGGGGGCCTACAATGAGCAGTTCTTC
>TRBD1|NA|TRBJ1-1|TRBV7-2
CASSAQGASRAFF
TGTGCCAGCAGCGCTCAGGGGGCGTCTAGGGCTTTCTTT
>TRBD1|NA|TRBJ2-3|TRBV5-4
CASSTPTGRDTQYF
TGTGCCAGCAGCACCCCGACAGGGCGCGATACGCAGTATTTT
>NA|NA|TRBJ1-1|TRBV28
CASSLPLAGGTEAFF
TGTGCCAGCAGTTTACCTCTGGCAGGTGGGACTGAAGCTTTCTTT
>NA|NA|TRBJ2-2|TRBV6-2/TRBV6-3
CASSYSSRNSGNTGELFF
TGTGCCAGCAGTTACTCCTCTAGGAATAGCGGGAACACCGGGGAGCTGTTTTTT
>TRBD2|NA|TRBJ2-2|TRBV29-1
CSAGTSGDTGELFF
TGCAGCGCGGGGACTAGCGGGGACACCGGGGAGCTGTTTTTT
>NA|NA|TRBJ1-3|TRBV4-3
CASAGRVGSGNTIYF
TGCGCCAGCGCCGGGCGGGTTGGATCTGGAAACACCATATATTTT
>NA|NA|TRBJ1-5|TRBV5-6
CASSLFRDNQPQHF
TGTGCCAGCAGCTTGTTCAGGGACAATCAGCCCCAGCATTTT
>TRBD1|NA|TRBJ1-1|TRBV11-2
CASSLQGASTEAFF
TGTGCCAGCAGCTTACAGGGGGCTAGCACTGAAGCTTTCTTT
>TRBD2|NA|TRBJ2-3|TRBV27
CASSFRLAGSTDTQYF
TGTGCCAGCAGTTTCAGACTAGCGGGGAGCACAGATACGCAGTATTTT
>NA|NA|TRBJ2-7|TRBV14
CASSQGLTASYEQYF
TGTGCCAGCAGCCAAGGTTTGACAGCCTCCTACGAGCAGTACTTC
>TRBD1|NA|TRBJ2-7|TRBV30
CAWSGIDRGYEQYF
TGTGCCTGGAGTGGCATCGACAGGGGGTACGAGCAGTACTTC
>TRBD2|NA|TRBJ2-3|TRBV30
CAWRTKTSDFTDTQYF
TGTGCCTGGAGGACAAAGACTAGCGACTTCACAGATACGCAGTATTTT
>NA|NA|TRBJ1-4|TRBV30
CAWSVPPSTGFGEKLFF
TGTGCCTGGAGTGTTCCCCCCTCGACAGGTTTCGGTGAAAAACTGTTTTTT
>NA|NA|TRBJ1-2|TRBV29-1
CLVRQGLGYTF
TGCCTAGTGAGGCAGGGGCTCGGCTACACCTTC
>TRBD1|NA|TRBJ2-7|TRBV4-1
CASSLAPGQGSYEQYF
TGCGCCAGCAGCCTCGCACCGGGACAGGGAAGCTACGAGCAGTACTTC
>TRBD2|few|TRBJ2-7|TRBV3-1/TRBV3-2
CASSPRPGGRLNEQYF
TGTGCCAGCAGCCCACGGCCCGGGGGGAGGCTGAACGAGCAGTACTTC
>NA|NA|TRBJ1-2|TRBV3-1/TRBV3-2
CATSGAAYGYTF
TGTGCCACCTCGGGAGCGGCCTATGGCTACACCTTC
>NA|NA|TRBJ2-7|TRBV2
CASSAQVYEQYF
TGTGCCAGCAGTGCACAGGTCTACGAGCAGTACTTC
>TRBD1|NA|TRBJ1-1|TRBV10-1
CASLGQRDTEAFF
TGCGCCAGCCTGGGACAGAGGGACACTGAAGCTTTCTTT